This T cell receptor (beta chain) was documented in a study of blood T cell repertoires in COVID-19 (dated by TCRdb to 2018 to 2020). In terms of the full investigation: Samples covering the acute and convalescent phases of COVID-19 were provided by collaborators in the United States, Italy and Spain. The material from the prospective study consisted of cDNA or gDNA derived from T cells, B-cell-depleted T cells, or PBMCs. Deeply sampled blood TCRbeta repertoires from subjects exposed to, actively infected with, or recovered from COVID-19 were included in the dataset. The repertoires were made available in a free public database intended to serve as a resource for research on the immune response to SARS-CoV-2. Samples came from the ongoing ImmuneRACE study (first 160 participants) plus 1,254 subjects from 6 global collaborators. Nearly every sample came with metadata listing a de-identified subject ID, COVID-19 status, age in years and sex. Where available, HLA class I and class II types were taken from metadata supplied by the sample provider and were not determined by assay-based typing.

The germline V gene gives CDR1 as MDHEN and CDR2 as SYDVKM. V and J lose 4 bases and 6 bases, and a span of 12 bases separates them. The CDR3 runs 14 amino acids, cysteine and phenylalanine included. The entry retains the CDR3 DNA only, 42 bases that are in frame from base 1. Overall study outcomes, separate from this receptor: The quantity of clinical and demographic metadata differed by source and by participant and was supplied without curation.

The collaborating institutions used their own protocols to collect whole blood in K2EDTA tubes. For TCRbeta analysis, collaborators shipped samples as frozen whole blood, isolated PBMCs, or DNA extracted from either of those sample types. In regard to this clone: This receptor's antigen is unknown. No clone much larger than this one lies a single base away; base qualities are absent.

TCRbeta CDR3 regions were amplified from genomic DNA using the immunoSEQ Assay, a bias-controlled multiplex PCR. From the authors' description of their analysis: Within the assay, amplification of reference gene primers was used to estimate how many nucleated cells each sample contained. To quantify the absolute abundance of each unique TCRbeta CDR3 rearrangement, sequence reads were collapsed and filtered. For each sample, productive Simpson clonality was calculated as the square root of Simpson's diversity index across productive rearrangements. TCRdb took this table from immuneACCESS and kept in-frame rearrangements with V and J called. Such tables lack part of the clones; where checked against another copy, unresolved V genes explain under half of the gap, and the rest is unexplained. That table supplies the V and J calls and clone size; D and trimming were determined from the DNA. This sample holds approximately 360,000 clones; roughly nine tenths were observed only once. The ten largest account for about 1.2% of the sample.

The chain is encoded by TRBV28 joined to TRBJ1-4, and TRBD1 may be the D gene, going by 5 matching bases. This clonotype was sampled from a man aged 35 to 55 with acute or convalescent COVID-19. What was sequenced was peripheral blood. The DNA reads as follows: TGTGCCAGCAGTTCGCTCGGGACTTATGAAAAACTGTTTTTT. It codes for CASSSLGTYEKLFF.